One sample yielded the 32 T cell receptor beta chains listed below, sequenced in a study of HIV-infected patients and healthy controls (dated by TCRdb to the mid-2010s). The library was made by 5' RACE. Sequenced on an Illumina MiSeq. Using SuperScript III with primers targeting the alpha and beta constant regions, 500 ng of RNA was reverse transcribed. Separate alpha and beta chain libraries were made by chain-specific third strand synthesis with multiplexing indices. TCRdb passed the public sequencing reads through fastp at Q25 and MiXCR, retaining productive beta sequences. Merged by CDR3 protein, the rows form single entries marked with the most common genes and DNA. This sample lists around 7,000 distinct CDR3 sequences; under 8% were detected once. 8% to 10% of the sample is held by the ten biggest clonotypes. Whole blood was used without cell fractionation, so the repertoire reflected all unsorted peripheral T cells.

The sample in question was blood, obtained before antiretroviral therapy. Receptors originate from an adult with HIV infection.

By sample fraction, this clonotype is medium-sized. The V gene is TRBV10-3, the J gene TRBJ2-2; no clear D gene. V shed 3 bases and J shed 0 bases, with 14 bases lying between them. CDR1 and CDR2 (germline): ENHRY, SYGVKD. This CDR3 has 17 residues. In nucleotides, the CDR3 is TGTGCCATCAGTGAAAGGATGGTCGAAGCGAACACCGGGGAGCTGTTTTTT. Its protein product is CAISERMVEANTGELFF.

The V and J genes are TRBV11-2 and TRBJ2-2; TRBD1 is a possible D gene (6 bases). Germline V gene sequence: CDR1 SGHAT, CDR2 FQNNGV. Trimming removed 2 bases at V and 4 bases at J, with 11 bases between. The CDR3 contains 15 residues. CDR3 bases: TGTGCCAGCAGCTTATCAGGGGCAGGCACCGGGGAGCTGTTTTTT. Its translation: CASSLSGAGTGELFF.

The J gene is TRBJ2-1, the V gene TRBV28; 7 nucleotides match TRBD2. The CDR3 is 15 amino acids. The J segment lost 7 bases and the V segment lost 3 bases, leaving 9 bases of the junction unmatched. Germline V gene lookup returns CDR1 MDHEN and CDR2 SYDVKM. The CDR3: CASSFLGSGPNEQFF. The CDR3 nucleotides read TGTGCCAGCAGTTTCCTTGGTAGCGGGCCAAATGAGCAGTTCTTC.

The chain is built from TRBV20-1 and TRBJ2-3, with 7 bases matching TRBD1. This CDR3 has 15 residues. The trim removed 5 bases at V and 5 bases at J, leaving 13 bases unmatched. Germline CDR1 is DFQATT and CDR2 is SNEGSKA (reference sequence). As DNA, the CDR3 is TGCAGTGCTCTAAATGACAGGGTCCGCGGAGATACGCAGTATTTT. This codes for CSALNDRVRGDTQYF.

The table lists this clonotype with many counts. The V gene is TRBV14, the J gene TRBJ1-4; D is unclear. Germline values: CDR1 SGHDN, CDR2 FVKESK. V lost 0 bases, J lost 6 bases, and 11 bases lay in between. CDR3 length: 15 amino acids. The CDR3 is CASSQEQPEDEKLFF. DNA of the CDR3: TGTGCCAGCAGCCAAGAACAACCGGAGGATGAAAAACTGTTTTTT.

This clonotype is deemed medium-sized (0.01 to 0.1%). The V call is TRBV5-6, the J call TRBJ2-7, with 8 bases fitting TRBD1. Germline V lookup: CDR1 SGHDT, CDR2 YYEEEE. The CDR3 has 15 amino acids. J gave up 2 bases and V 4 bases, and 8 bases lay outside the gene matches. CDR3 loop: CASSEWTGYPYEQYF. The CDR3, as DNA: TGTGCCAGCAGCGAGTGGACAGGGTACCCCTACGAGCAGTACTTC.

In this sample, this clonotype is medium-sized (0.01 to 0.1%). This sequence joins TRBV7-9 and TRBJ1-4; perhaps TRBD1 as D (6 bases). This CDR3 is 13 amino acids long. V was pared by 5 bases and J by 8 bases, with 12 bases between. Germline V CDR1 and CDR2: SEHNR, FQNEAQ (reference sequence). The CDR3 DNA reads TGTGCCAGCAGCCCTACAGGGAGGGAAAAACTGTTTTTT. It yields the protein CASSPTGREKLFF.

The V gene is TRBV20-1, the J gene TRBJ2-3; D remains unclear. Germline V gene lookup returns CDR1 DFQATT and CDR2 SNEGSKA (reference sequence). Trimming took 2 bases from V and 5 from J, leaving 11 bases between them. The CDR3 contains 13 residues. The CDR3 spells CSARRATRDTQYF. The CDR3 DNA reads as TGCAGTGCTAGAAGGGCTACAAGAGATACGCAGTATTTT.

This clonotype was seen many times. CDR3 sequence (DNA): TGCGCCAGCAGCCAAGATAACGGAAATAGCTATGGCTACACCTTC. Translating it yields CASSQDNGNSYGYTF. The gene calls are TRBV4-1 and TRBJ1-2; D is uncertain. The CDR3 sequence is 15 residues long. V was shortened by 0 bases and J by 4 bases, with 12 bases between the two germline ends. Germline V CDR1 and CDR2: MGHRA, YSYEKL.

This clonotype is categorized as medium-sized (0.01 to 0.1%). The chain carries TRBV5-1 and TRBJ1-4; a possible D gene is TRBD1 (5 bases). CDR1 is SGHRS and CDR2 is YFSETQ in the germline V gene. CDR3 length equals 16 residues. V dropped 0 bases and J dropped 0 bases, with 9 bases sitting between them. CDR3 protein: CASSLVLGATNEKLFF. The CDR3 DNA sequence: TGCGCCAGCAGCTTGGTCTTAGGGGCAACTAATGAAAAACTGTTTTTT.

The V and J genes are TRBV20-1 and TRBJ2-7; a weak D match, TRBD1 (5 bases). V was pared by 3 bases and J by 3 bases, with 6 bases between. CDR1 is DFQATT and CDR2 is SNEGSKA in the germline V gene (reference sequence). This CDR3 spans 11 amino acids. The CDR3 sequence is CSARDNYEQYF. The CDR3 DNA is TGCAGTGCTAGGGACAACTACGAGCAGTACTTC.

This clonotype was detected ten times or more. The chain links TRBV18 to TRBJ1-5; 10 nucleotides align to TRBD1. The CDR3 runs to 15 residues. The V and J ends lost 6 bases and 2 bases, in that order; junction bases with no gene match: 4. Germline lookup yields CDR1 KGHSH and CDR2 LQKENI. CDR3 in DNA: TGTGCCAGCTCGAAGACAGGGGGCGGCAATCAGCCCCAGCATTTT. This sequence encodes CASSKTGGGNQPQHF.

This chain links TRBV12-3 or TRBV12-4 with TRBJ1-2; D is undetermined. The CDR3 contains 15 residues. V lost 3 bases to trimming and J lost 3 bases, with 14 bases between them. The CDR3 sequence: CASSFATVTHYGYTF. CDR3 bases: TGTGCCAGCAGTTTCGCCACAGTTACCCACTATGGCTACACCTTC.

This clonotype was recorded many times. J is TRBJ1-4 and V is TRBV4-1, with D possibly matching TRBD1 (5 bases). Per the germline V gene, CDR1 is MGHRA and CDR2 is YSYEKL. V was trimmed by 0 bases and J by 8 bases, leaving 16 bases between them. The CDR3 is 16 residues long. CDR3 sequence (DNA): TGCGCCAGCAGCCAAGAATGGAGCAGGGCGGGGGAAAAACTGTTTTTT. Translation gives CASSQEWSRAGEKLFF.

The chain employs TRBV6-5 and TRBJ2-3, with D perhaps matching TRBD2 (6 bases). The V end was cut by 5 bases, the J end by 1 base, with 13 bases between. The CDR3 runs 15 residues. Germline V gives CDR1 MNHEY, CDR2 SVGAGI. CDR3 region: CASSPPSSGTDTQYF. As DNA, the CDR3 is TGTGCCAGCAGTCCGCCTTCTAGCGGCACAGATACGCAGTATTTT.

This clonotype was counted at least ten times. V gene TRBV14 combines with J gene TRBJ1-1; D is ambiguous. The CDR3 is made up of 12 amino acids. Germline-derived CDR1 and CDR2 are SGHDN and FVKESK. V was clipped by 3 bases and J by 0 bases, with 2 bases between them. The CDR3 reads CASSQVNTEAFF. DNA of the CDR3: TGTGCCAGCAGCCAGGTGAACACTGAAGCTTTCTTT. Full variable domain (rest looked up from reference TRBV14 and TRBJ1-1): EAGVTQFPSHSVIEKGQTVTLRCDPISGHDNLYWYRRVMGKEIKFLLHFVKESKQDESGMPNNRFLAERTGGTYSTLKVQPAELEDSGVYFCASSQVNTEAFFGQGTRLTVV.

In its sample, this clonotype is medium-sized. At one end, the junction sequence differs from germline, possibly due to a read error. This chain connects TRBV5-1 to TRBJ1-1; D is ambiguous. CDR1 is SGHRS and CDR2 is YFSETQ in the germline V gene. This CDR3 contains 11 residues. This chain's CDR3 is CASRLGSEAFF. CDR3 in DNA: TGCGCCAGCAGGTTGGGTTCTGAAGCTTTCTTT.

V is TRBV19 and J is TRBJ2-2; D remains unclear. The CDR3 runs to 19 residues. V was clipped by 7 bases and J by 2 bases, with 26 bases between them. Germline values: CDR1 LNHDA, CDR2 SQIVND (reference sequence). The CDR3 nucleotides are TGTGCCAGTACCGGAAGTGGGGAAACTGAGACCCTAAACACCGGGGAGCTGTTTTTT. Translated: CASTGSGETETLNTGELFF.

This clonotype was seen ten or more times. The rearrangement links TRBV10-3 to TRBJ1-2; unclear D gene. Trimming shortened V by 3 bases and J by 1 base, and 9 bases separated the two germline ends. Germline V CDR1 and CDR2: ENHRY, SYGVKD. The CDR3 runs 14 residues. This chain's CDR3 is CAISERPLNYGYTF. The DNA of the CDR3 is TGTGCCATCAGTGAAAGGCCCCTTAACTATGGCTACACCTTC.

J is TRBJ2-5 and V is TRBV20-1, with TRBD2 matching over 13 bases. The CDR3 contains 15 residues. The junction had 4 bases not matched to a gene; V was cut back by 4 bases and J by 2 bases. In germline, CDR1 is DFQATT, CDR2 SNEGSKA (reference sequence). The CDR3 sequence: CSATGTSGIQETQYF. The CDR3 DNA is TGCAGTGCTACCGGGACTAGCGGGATTCAAGAGACCCAGTACTTC.

Relative to its sample, this clonotype is large. This chain connects TRBV7-2 to TRBJ2-1; maybe TRBD1 (5 bases). V was cut by 0 bases and J by 6 bases, with 9 bases left in between. Germline CDR1 SGHTA, CDR2 FQGNSA. The CDR3 consists of 14 residues. The CDR3, as DNA: TGTGCCAGCAGCTTAGCAGCTGGGGCCAATGAGCAGTTCTTC. Protein product: CASSLAAGANEQFF.

This clonotype is labeled medium-sized. The chain links TRBV6-2 or TRBV6-3 to TRBJ2-7, with D perhaps matching TRBD1 (5 bases). Between the trimmed V and J ends, which lost 5 bases and 5 bases, there was a span of 10 bases. The germline CDR1 and CDR2 sequences are MNHEY and SVGEGT. The CDR3 length is 12 residues. The CDR3 loop reads CASSRDSHEQYF. CDR3 coding DNA: TGTGCCAGCAGTCGAGACAGCCACGAGCAGTACTTC.

This clonotype is classed as medium-sized. V gene TRBV7-8 combines with J gene TRBJ2-7; TRBD1 agrees at 8 bases. CDR1 is SGHVS and CDR2 is FQNEAQ in the germline V gene. The CDR3 has 15 residues. Trimming took 4 bases from V and 7 from J; bases not matched to a gene: 12. The CDR3 sequence is CASSYRTGPSWEQYF. The DNA of the CDR3 is TGTGCCAGCAGCTATCGGACAGGGCCGAGTTGGGAGCAGTACTTC.

The table lists this clonotype with a few counts. The chain couples TRBV18 to TRBJ1-3, with TRBD1 as a possible D gene (5 bases). V was cut by 2 bases and J by 0 bases, with 11 bases left in between. The CDR3 runs 16 residues. Germline CDR1 is KGHSH and CDR2 is LQKENI. CDR3: CASSPLDMNSGNTIYF. CDR3 nucleotides: TGTGCCAGCTCACCATTGGACATGAACTCTGGAAACACCATATATTTT.

This clonotype showed up many times. This chain connects TRBV9 to TRBJ1-3; D gene unclear. CDR1 is SGDLS and CDR2 is YYNGEE in the germline V gene. The ends were cut back, 0 bases at V and 0 bases at J, with 4 bases in the middle. This CDR3 is 14 amino acids long. The DNA of the CDR3 is TGTGCCAGCAGCGTAGAACACTCTGGAAACACCATATATTTT. Its translation is CASSVEHSGNTIYF.

The sample holds many counts of this clonotype. The CDR3 sequence is CASIPGGFGYGYTF. As DNA, the CDR3 is TGTGCCAGCATACCAGGGGGTTTCGGCTATGGCTACACCTTC. This chain links TRBV7-9 with TRBJ1-2; 7 bases align to TRBD1. The junction had 9 bases not matched to a gene; V was cut back by 7 bases and J by 4 bases. There are 14 residues in the CDR3. Per germline, CDR1 SEHNR and CDR2 FQNEAQ (reference sequence). Complete variable domain (other parts from reference TRBV7-9 and TRBJ1-2): DTGVSQNPRHKITKRGQNVTFRCDPISEHNRLYWYRQTLGQGPEFLTYFQNEAQLEKSRLLSDRFSAERPKGSFSTLEIQRTEQGDSAMYLCASIPGGFGYGYTFGSGTRLTVV.

To note about this clonotype: Being one base from a much bigger clone, this may be a read error. The chain is built from TRBV18 and TRBJ2-5, with D possibly being TRBD2 (6 bases). The germline V gene has CDR1 KGHSH and CDR2 LQKENI. This CDR3 has 15 amino acids. CDR3 nucleotide sequence: TGTACCAGCTCACCCCAGCGGGCAGCACAAGAGACCCAGTACTTC. Its protein product is CTSSPQRAAQETQYF.

In regard to this clonotype: A much larger clone sits a single nucleotide away, making a read error possible. V is TRBV10-2 and J is TRBJ2-1; the D gene is possibly TRBD2 (5 bases). Germline-derived CDR1 and CDR2 are WSHSY and SAAADI. This CDR3 is built from 15 residues. Deletions cut 8 bases from V and 0 bases from J, with 14 bases between. The CDR3 nucleotides read TGCGCCAGCTCAGTTAGCGAGAGCTCCTACAATGAGCAGTTCTTC. Translating gives CASSVSESSYNEQFF.

The rearrangement joins TRBV7-9 to TRBJ1-5; D gene unclear. This CDR3 has 12 amino acids. Germline CDR1 is SEHNR and CDR2 is FQNEAQ (reference sequence). Trimming removed 2 bases at V and 1 base at J, with 0 bases between. CDR3 amino acids: CASSLSNQPQHF. The CDR3 DNA is TGTGCCAGCAGCTTAAGCAATCAGCCCCAGCATTTT.

This clonotype is large within its sample. This sequence joins TRBV12-3 or TRBV12-4 and TRBJ1-5; TRBD1 is a possible D gene (6 bases). This CDR3 region has 14 residues. Trimming removed 7 bases from V and 2 bases from J, with 12 bases in between. CDR3 in amino acids: CASTLNRGNQPQHF. CDR3 coding DNA: TGTGCCAGCACCCTTAACAGGGGCAATCAGCCCCAGCATTTT.

V usage is TRBV7-8 and J usage is TRBJ2-5; D perhaps matches TRBD2 (6 bases). There are 15 residues in the CDR3. V lost 5 bases and J lost 2, with 15 bases in between. From germline, CDR1 is SGHVS and CDR2 FQNEAQ. The CDR3 DNA reads as TGTGCCAGCAGCATACTAGCTAGCGCGCAAGAGACCCAGTACTTC. Its translation: CASSILASAQETQYF. The full variable domain, in which reference TRBV7-8 and TRBJ2-5 provide the parts outside the CDR3, is GAGVSQSPRYKVAKRGQDVALRCDPISGHVSLFWYQQALGQGPEFLTYFQNEAQLDKSGLPSDRFFAERPEGSVSTLKIQRTQQEDSAVYLCASSILASAQETQYFGPGTRLLVL.

This clonotype was recorded at least ten times. The V gene is TRBV7-9, the J gene TRBJ2-7; 7 positions agree with TRBD2. The CDR3 is made up of 15 amino acids. CDR1 SEHNR and CDR2 FQNEAQ come from the germline V gene (reference sequence). Trimming at V came to 5 bases and at J to 1 base, leaving 8 bases not matched to a gene. This chain's CDR3 is CASSRMASGSYEQYF. CDR3 sequence (DNA): TGTGCCAGCAGCAGAATGGCTAGCGGTTCCTACGAGCAGTACTTC.